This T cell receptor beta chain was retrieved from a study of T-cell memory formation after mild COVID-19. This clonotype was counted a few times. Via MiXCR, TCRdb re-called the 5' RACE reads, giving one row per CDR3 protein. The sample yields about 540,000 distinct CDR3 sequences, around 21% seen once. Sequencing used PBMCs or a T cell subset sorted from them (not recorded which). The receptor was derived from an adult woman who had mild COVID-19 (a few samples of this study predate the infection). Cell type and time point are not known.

The CDR3 reads CASGNRGGETQYF. The CDR3 DNA is TGTGCCAGCGGGAACAGGGGTGGTGAGACCCAGTACTTC. The chain combines TRBV12-3 or TRBV12-4 with TRBJ2-5; 7 bases agree with TRBD1. V was clipped by 8 bases and J by 5 bases; unmatched bases: 8. The CDR3 sequence is 13 residues long.